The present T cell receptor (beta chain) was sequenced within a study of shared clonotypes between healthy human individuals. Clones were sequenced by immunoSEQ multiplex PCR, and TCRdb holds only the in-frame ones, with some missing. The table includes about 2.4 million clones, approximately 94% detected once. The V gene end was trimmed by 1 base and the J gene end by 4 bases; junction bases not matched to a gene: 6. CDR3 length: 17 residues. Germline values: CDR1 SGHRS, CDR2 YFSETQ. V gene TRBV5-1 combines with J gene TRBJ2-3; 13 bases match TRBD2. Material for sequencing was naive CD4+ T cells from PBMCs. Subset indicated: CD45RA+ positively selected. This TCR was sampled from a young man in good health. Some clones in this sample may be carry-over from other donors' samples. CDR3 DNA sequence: TGCGCCAGCAGCTTGCGGACACTAGCGGGAGGGGCAGATACGCAGTATTTT. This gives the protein CASSLRTLAGGADTQYF.